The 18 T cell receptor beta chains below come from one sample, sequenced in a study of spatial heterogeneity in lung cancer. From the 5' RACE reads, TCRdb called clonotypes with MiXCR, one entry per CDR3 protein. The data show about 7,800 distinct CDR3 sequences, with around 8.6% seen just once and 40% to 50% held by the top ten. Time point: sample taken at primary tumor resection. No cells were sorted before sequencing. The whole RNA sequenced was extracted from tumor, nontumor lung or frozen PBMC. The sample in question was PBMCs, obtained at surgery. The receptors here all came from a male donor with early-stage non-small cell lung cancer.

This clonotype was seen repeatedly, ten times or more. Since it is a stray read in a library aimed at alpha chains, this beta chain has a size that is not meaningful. The CDR3, as DNA: TGTGCCAGCAGCTTAGTTCCCCCAGGGGGCTTGAAGACCCAGTACTTC. Translated, it gives CASSLVPPGGLKTQYF. The rearrangement uses TRBV7-6 and TRBJ2-5; 8 bases map to TRBD1. Germline trimming cut 1 base from V and 6 bases from J; bases unmatched to any gene: 10. The CDR3 runs 16 residues. Germline V gene data show CDR1 as SGHVS and CDR2 as FNYEAQ.

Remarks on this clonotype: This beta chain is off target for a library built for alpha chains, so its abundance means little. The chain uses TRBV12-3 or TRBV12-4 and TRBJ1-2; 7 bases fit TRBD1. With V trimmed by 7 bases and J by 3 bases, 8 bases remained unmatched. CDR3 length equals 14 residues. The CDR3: CASKIGQADYGYTF. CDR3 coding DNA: TGTGCCAGCAAAATAGGACAGGCGGACTATGGCTACACCTTC.

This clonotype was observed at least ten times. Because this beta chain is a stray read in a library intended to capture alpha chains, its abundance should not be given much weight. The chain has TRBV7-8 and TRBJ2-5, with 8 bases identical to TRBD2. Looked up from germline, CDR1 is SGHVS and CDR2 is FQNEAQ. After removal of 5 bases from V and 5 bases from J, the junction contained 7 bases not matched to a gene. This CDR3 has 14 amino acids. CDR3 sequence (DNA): TGTGCCAGCAGCCCGGGACTAGTTTTGGAGACCCAGTACTTC. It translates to CASSPGLVLETQYF.

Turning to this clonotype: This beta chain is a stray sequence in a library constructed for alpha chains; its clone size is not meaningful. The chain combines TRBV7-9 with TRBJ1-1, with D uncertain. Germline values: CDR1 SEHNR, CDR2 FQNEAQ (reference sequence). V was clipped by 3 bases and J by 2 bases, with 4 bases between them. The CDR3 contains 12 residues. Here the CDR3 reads CASSFRNTEAFF. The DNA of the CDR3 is TGTGCCAGCAGCTTCAGAAACACTGAAGCTTTCTTT. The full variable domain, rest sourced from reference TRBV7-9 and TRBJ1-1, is DTGVSQNPRHKITKRGQNVTFRCDPISEHNRLYWYRQTLGQGPEFLTYFQNEAQLEKSRLLSDRFSAERPKGSFSTLEIQRTEQGDSAMYLCASSFRNTEAFFGQGTRLTVV.

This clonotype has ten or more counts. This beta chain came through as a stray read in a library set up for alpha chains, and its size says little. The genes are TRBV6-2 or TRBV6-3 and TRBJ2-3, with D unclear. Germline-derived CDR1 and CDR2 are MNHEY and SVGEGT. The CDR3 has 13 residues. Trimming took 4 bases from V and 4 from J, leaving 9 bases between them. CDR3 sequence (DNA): TGTGCCAGCAGTTGGCCAGGCTCAGATACGCAGTATTTT. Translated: CASSWPGSDTQYF.

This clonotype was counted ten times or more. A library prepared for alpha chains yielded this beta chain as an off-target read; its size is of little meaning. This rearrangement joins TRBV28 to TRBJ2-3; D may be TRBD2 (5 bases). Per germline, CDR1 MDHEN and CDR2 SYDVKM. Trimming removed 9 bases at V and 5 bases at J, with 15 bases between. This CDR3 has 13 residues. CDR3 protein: CASLRSGGDTQYF. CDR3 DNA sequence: TGTGCCAGTCTAAGAAGCGGCGGAGATACGCAGTATTTT.

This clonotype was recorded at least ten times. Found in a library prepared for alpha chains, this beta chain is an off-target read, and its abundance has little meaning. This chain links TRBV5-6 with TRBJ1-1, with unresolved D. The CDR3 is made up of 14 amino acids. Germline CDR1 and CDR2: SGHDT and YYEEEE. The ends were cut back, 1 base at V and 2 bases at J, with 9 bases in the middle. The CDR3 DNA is TGTGCCAGCAGCTTGTTGGGCTCCAACACTGAAGCTTTCTTT. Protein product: CASSLLGSNTEAFF.

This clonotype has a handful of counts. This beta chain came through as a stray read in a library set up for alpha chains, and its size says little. The CDR3 is CASSEEGPYEQYF. CDR3 nucleotides: TGTGCCAGCAGTGAGGAGGGCCCCTACGAGCAGTACTTC. The V call is TRBV25-1, the J call TRBJ2-7; D perhaps matches TRBD2 (6 bases). The ends were cut back, 3 bases at V and 2 bases at J, with 8 bases in the middle. The germline V gene encodes CDR1 MGHDK and CDR2 SYGVNS. The CDR3 is 13 residues long.

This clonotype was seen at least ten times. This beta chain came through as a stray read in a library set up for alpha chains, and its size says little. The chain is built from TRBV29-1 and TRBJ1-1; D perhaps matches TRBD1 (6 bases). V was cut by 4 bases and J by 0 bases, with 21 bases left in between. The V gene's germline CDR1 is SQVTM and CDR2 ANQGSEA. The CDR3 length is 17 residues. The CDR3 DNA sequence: TGCAGCGTTGCCCATCGGTGGACAGCCGCTCTGAACACTGAAGCTTTCTTT. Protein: CSVAHRWTAALNTEAFF.

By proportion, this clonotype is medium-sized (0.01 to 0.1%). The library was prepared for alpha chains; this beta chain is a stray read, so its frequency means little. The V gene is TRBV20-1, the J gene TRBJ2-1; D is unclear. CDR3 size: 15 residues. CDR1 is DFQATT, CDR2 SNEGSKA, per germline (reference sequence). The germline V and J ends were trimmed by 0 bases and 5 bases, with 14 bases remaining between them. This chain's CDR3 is CSARDPVRTDNEQFF. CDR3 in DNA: TGCAGTGCTAGAGATCCAGTTCGAACTGACAATGAGCAGTTCTTC.

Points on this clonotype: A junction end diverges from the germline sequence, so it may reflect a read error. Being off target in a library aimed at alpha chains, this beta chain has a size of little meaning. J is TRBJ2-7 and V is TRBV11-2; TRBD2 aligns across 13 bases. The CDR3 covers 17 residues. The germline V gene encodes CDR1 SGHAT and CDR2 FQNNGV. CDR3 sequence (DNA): TGTGCCAGCAACTTAGGACTAGCGGGGGAATTAGGCTACGAGCAGTACTTC. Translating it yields CASNLGLAGELGYEQYF. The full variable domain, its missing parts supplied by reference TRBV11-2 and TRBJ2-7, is EAGVAQSPRYKIIEKRQSVAFWCNPISGHATLYWYQQILGQGPKLLIQFQNNGVVDDSQLPKDRFSAERLKGVDSTLKIQPAKLEDSAVYLCASNLGLAGELGYEQYFGPGTRLTVT.

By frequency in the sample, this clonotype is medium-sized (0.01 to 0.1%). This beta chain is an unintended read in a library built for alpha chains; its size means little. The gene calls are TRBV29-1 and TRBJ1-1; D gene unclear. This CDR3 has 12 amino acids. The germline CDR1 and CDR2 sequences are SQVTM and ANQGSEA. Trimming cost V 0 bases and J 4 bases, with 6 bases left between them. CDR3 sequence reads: CSVEDLGTEAFF. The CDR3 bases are TGCAGCGTTGAAGATCTTGGCACTGAAGCTTTCTTT.

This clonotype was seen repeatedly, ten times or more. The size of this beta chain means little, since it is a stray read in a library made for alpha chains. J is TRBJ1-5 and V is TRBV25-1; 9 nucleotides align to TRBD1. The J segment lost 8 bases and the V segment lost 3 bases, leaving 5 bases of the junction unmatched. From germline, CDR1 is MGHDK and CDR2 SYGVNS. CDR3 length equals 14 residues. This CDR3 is CASSDQDRGKPQHF. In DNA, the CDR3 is TGTGCCAGCAGTGATCAGGACAGGGGTAAGCCCCAGCATTTT. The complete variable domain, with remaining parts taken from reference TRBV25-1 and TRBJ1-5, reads EADIYQTPRYLVIGTGKKITLECSQTMGHDKMYWYQQDPGMELHLIHYSYGVNSTEKGDLSSESTVSRIRTEHFPLTLESARPSHTSQYLCASSDQDRGKPQHFGDGTRLSIL.

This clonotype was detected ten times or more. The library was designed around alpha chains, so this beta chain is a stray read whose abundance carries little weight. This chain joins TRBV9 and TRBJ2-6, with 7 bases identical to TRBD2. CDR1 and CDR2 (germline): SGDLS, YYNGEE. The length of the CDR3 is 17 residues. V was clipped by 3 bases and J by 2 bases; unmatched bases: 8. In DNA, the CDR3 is TGTGCCAGCAGCGCCCAAACCCGGGGGGCTGGGGCCAACGTCCTGACTTTC. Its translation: CASSAQTRGAGANVLTF. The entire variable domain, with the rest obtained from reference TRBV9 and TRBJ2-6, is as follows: DSGVTQTPKHLITATGQRVTLRCSPRSGDLSVYWYQQSLDQGLQFLIQYYNGEERAKGNILERFSAQQFPDLHSELNLSSLELGDSALYFCASSAQTRGAGANVLTFGAGSRLTVL.

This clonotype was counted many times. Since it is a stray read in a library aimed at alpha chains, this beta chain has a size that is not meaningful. CDR3 nucleotide sequence: TGTGCCAGTAGTATGGACACCGGGGAGCTGTTTTTT. Protein: CASSMDTGELFF. The chain combines TRBV19 with TRBJ2-2; D not resolved. Deletions cut 3 bases from V and 3 bases from J, with 2 bases between. This CDR3 contains 12 residues. The V gene's germline CDR1 is LNHDA and CDR2 SQIVND (reference sequence).

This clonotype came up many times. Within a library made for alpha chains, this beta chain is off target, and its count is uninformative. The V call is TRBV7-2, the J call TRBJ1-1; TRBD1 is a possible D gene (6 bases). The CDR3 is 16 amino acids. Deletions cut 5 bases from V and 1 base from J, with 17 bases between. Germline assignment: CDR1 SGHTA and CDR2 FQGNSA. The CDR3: CASSPGVIFENTEAFF. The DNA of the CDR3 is TGTGCCAGCAGCCCAGGGGTAATCTTTGAGAACACTGAAGCTTTCTTT.

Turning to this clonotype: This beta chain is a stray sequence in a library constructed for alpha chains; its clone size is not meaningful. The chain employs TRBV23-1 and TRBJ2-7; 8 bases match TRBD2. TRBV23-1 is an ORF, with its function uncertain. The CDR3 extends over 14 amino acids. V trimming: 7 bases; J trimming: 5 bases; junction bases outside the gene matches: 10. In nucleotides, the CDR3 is TGCGCCAGCATAAACCTTAGCGGGATTGACGAGCAGTACGTC. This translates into CASINLSGIDEQYV.

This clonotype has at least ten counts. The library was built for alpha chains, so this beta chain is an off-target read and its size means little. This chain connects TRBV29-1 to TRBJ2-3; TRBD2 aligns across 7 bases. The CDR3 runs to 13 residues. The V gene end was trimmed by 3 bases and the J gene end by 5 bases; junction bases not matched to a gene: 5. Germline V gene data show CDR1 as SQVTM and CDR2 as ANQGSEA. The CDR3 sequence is CSVDRGDGDTQYF. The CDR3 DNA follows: TGCAGCGTTGACCGGGGGGATGGAGATACGCAGTATTTT.